This T cell receptor beta chain was retrieved from a study of response to subunit inactivated influenza vaccine. The study, taken as a whole, reports: With each seasonal influenza vaccination, the authors suggested, few new T cells are recruited.

Details on this clonotype: The antigen is undetermined.

TCRdb fed the RT-PCR reads into MiXCR, producing one record per CDR3 protein. The sample consists of about 650,000 distinct CDR3 sequences, 15% to 18% of them appearing once. This CDR3 is 15 amino acids long. V was clipped by 9 bases and J by 1 base, with 17 bases between them. The germline CDR1 and CDR2 sequences are SGHDN and FVKESK. This TCR derives from a man aged 50 to 60 who received an inactivated influenza vaccine. The sequencing here drew on PBMCs from blood, taken less than 13 days after vaccination. V is TRBV14 and J is TRBJ2-3; weak D call: TRBD1 (7 bases). As DNA, the CDR3 is TGTGCCAGATCCAACACAGGGGAGGGCACAGATACGCAGTATTTT. This codes for CARSNTGEGTDTQYF.